The rows below give T cell receptor beta chains drawn from one sample of a study of T cell responses to AZD1222 COVID-19 vaccine. Profiled with immunoSEQ multiplex PCR; TCRdb holds only in-frame clones, not every one. The sample has 82,000 or so clones, more than 90% seen once. Sequences were derived from peripheral blood, sampled on day 0 of AZD1222 vaccination. These receptors were taken from an adult in good health. Each CDR3 is given with its conserved first and last residue. D genes are given only for firm matches.

TRBD1 | TRBJ2-7 | TRBV6-6 | TGTGCCAGCAGACAGGGGCGGGCCGCGTGGGACGAGCAGTACTTC | CASRQGRAAWDEQYF
NA | TRBJ1-1 | TRBV3-1/TRBV3-2 | TGTGCCAGCAATCTACAGGGTAGCACTGAAGCTTTCTTT | CASNLQGSTEAFF
TRBD2 | TRBJ2-5 | TRBV7-9 | TGTGCCAGCAGCTCTGGGACTAGCGGGGGACAAGAGACCCAGTACTTC | CASSSGTSGGQETQYF
TRBD1 | TRBJ1-6 | TRBV5-6 | TGTGCCAGCAGCTTGAGAACGGGACAGGTTCCCATTTCACCCCTCCACTTT | CASSLRTGQVPISPLHF
NA | TRBJ2-6 | TRBV27 | TGTGCCAGCAGTCCTCCTCCCTCTGGGGCCAACGTCCTGACTTTC | CASSPPPSGANVLTF
NA | TRBJ1-6 | TRBV9 | TGTGCCAGCAGCGTCCTCGACGGGAATTCACCCCTCCACTTT | CASSVLDGNSPLHF
NA | TRBJ1-1 | TRBV18 | TGTGCCAGCTCACCACAGGGAATGGGCACTGAAGCTTTCTTT | CASSPQGMGTEAFF
NA | TRBJ2-2 | TRBV5-5 | TGTGCCAGCAGCCCCCCCCGGGGGACCTACACCGGGGAGCTGTTTTTT | CASSPPRGTYTGELFF
NA | TRBJ2-2 | TRBV7-2 | TGTGCCAGCAGCTTGGGACCCGGGACCGGGGAGCTGTTTTTT | CASSLGPGTGELFF
NA | TRBJ2-5 | TRBV20-1 | TGCAGTGAGGCCGGGGAAGAGACCCAGTACTTC | CSEAGEETQYF
TRBD1 | TRBJ1-6 | TRBV2 | TGTGCCAGCGGTAACTCCGGGACAGATTATTCACCCCTCCACTTT | CASGNSGTDYSPLHF
TRBD1 | TRBJ1-1 | TRBV3-1/TRBV3-2 | TGTGCCAGCAGCCTGGGACAGGTCTTACTGAACACTGAAGCTTTCTTT | CASSLGQVLLNTEAFF
NA | TRBJ1-1 | TRBV6-1 | TGTGCCGGGGGGACGGGCGTCGTCACTGAAGCTTTCTTT | CAGGTGVVTEAFF
TRBD1 | TRBJ1-5 | TRBV30 | TGTGCCTGGGGGCCCGCTAGGGGGCCCTATAGCAATCAGCCCCAGCATTTT | CAWGPARGPYSNQPQHF
TRBD2 | TRBJ2-1 | TRBV6-2/TRBV6-3 | TGTGCCAGCAGTAGCGGGACCCCAGGCCCTAGCTACAATGAGCAGTTCTTC | CASSSGTPGPSYNEQFF